The sequence of this T cell receptor (beta chain) was determined in a study of beta chain features in type 1 diabetes (dated by TCRdb to about 2018). At the level of the whole study: Mean age, gender distribution, total cell number and subset yield did not differ between patients and healthy donors. A total of 100 million to 110 million sorted cells were examined across all samples, and a strong correlation was observed between cell number per subset and RNA yield. The study compared the TCRB repertoires of sorted circulating CD4+ T cell subsets in recently diagnosed type 1 diabetes patients with those in matched healthy donors. Naive and central memory subsets were obtained from all 30 or so donors, but regulatory and stem cell-like memory subsets were isolated from only 8 patients and roughly eight healthy donors. The paper as a whole reports these results and caveats: Shorter templates might be favored by PCR, yet because patient and control samples were amplified and corrected together, any such skew would affect both groups equally. A moderate but significant shortening of TCRB CDR3 length was observed in type 1 diabetes patients in all four CD4+ subsets. HLA sub-analyses involved small numbers of individuals, so any influence of HLA type on TCRB rearrangement remained unresolved. Sequencing cDNA rather than genomic DNA could over-represent highly expressing activated cells, although activation and CD3 levels did not differ between groups. Naive, central memory and regulatory TCRB repertoires appeared to be more similar among patients than among healthy donors. At VDJ recombination sites, type 1 diabetes patients had fewer insertions and more deleted nucleotides, which implies abnormalities in thymic rearrangement.

Counted from cysteine to phenylalanine, this CDR3 has 13 amino acids. Only CDR3 DNA is held: 39 bases, read in frame from base 1. The germline ends are 18 bases apart after V is trimmed by 4 bases and J by 9 bases. The germline V gene gives CDR1 as SQVTM and CDR2 as ANQGSEA. Each donor gave one peripheral blood draw, averaging about 120 mL, which was collected into heparinised tubes. Naive, central memory, regulatory and stem cell-like memory CD4+ T cells were sorted on a BD FACSAria II using a panel including CD45RO, CCR7, CD25, CD127, CD95 and CD27. A purity above 98% was achieved for all sorted populations. PBMCs were separated immediately by Lymphoprep density gradient centrifugation and were stained directly, without being cultured. To minimize batch effects, samples were stained and sorted in pairs, one healthy donor with one patient per experiment. All of the isolated RNA was reverse transcribed with the High Capacity cDNA Reverse Transcription Kit, so expressed TCRB transcripts were sequenced. Deep immunoSEQ sequencing was applied to naive, central memory and regulatory T cell samples, giving an average of approximately 4 million total reads per sample. After sorted cells were lysed in RLT buffer, RNA was extracted with DNase-treated RNeasy Micro or Mini kits, with the choice depending on cell number. To prevent cross-contamination, each cell subset was processed individually, whereas patient and healthy donor samples were processed jointly. TCRB sequences were amplified from cDNA with the immunoSEQ multiplex PCR, producing 87-bp fragments spanning the CDR3 region. Amplicons were sequenced on the Illumina HiSeq platform. As for how the authors treated the data: PCR bias was corrected computationally using synthetic template baselines, and reads within Hamming distance 2 were collapsed, with unmergeable singletons discarded. Reads were aligned against IMGT so that V, D and J genes, CDR3 length and insertions or deletions at six rearrangement sites could be assigned. Within each subset, clonotype counts were normalized to the number of sorted cells before true diversity and Gini coefficients were calculated with the tcR R package. Repertoire sharing was quantified using the overlap coefficient calculated on TCRB nucleotide sequences. Held by TCRdb, this immuneACCESS table contains in-frame sequences only and omits some clones. Under half of the omission traces to an unresolved V gene where checked; the cause of the rest is unknown. V, J and clone size are those of that table, while D and trimming were read from the DNA. In this sample the table shows about 210,000 clones, about a tenth of which occur a single time. 1% to 1.5% of the sample is held by the ten biggest clonotypes.

This clone has just a few counts. Which antigen it targets is not known. The record has no base qualities; no much larger clone is one base away. Input material: central memory CD4+ T cells from blood. The V and J genes are TRBV29-1 and TRBJ1-2; the D gene is perhaps TRBD1, from 6 matching bases. The sequence was collected from a man aged 18 to 35 in good health. The bases read TGCAGCGTTGGGATTAGGGGGGCTCTTAGCTACACCTTC. It codes for CSVGIRGALSYTF.